This TCR beta chain is from a study of shared clonotypes between healthy human individuals. The protocol was immunoSEQ multiplex PCR, while the TCRdb copy is restricted to in-frame clones and leaves out a portion. Among roughly 2,300,000 clones, 85% to 95% were seen once, and the ten largest hold about 0.36%. The germline V gene has CDR1 SSHAT and CDR2 FNYEAQ (reference sequence). Trimming removed 1 base from V and 2 bases from J, with 9 bases in between. The CDR3 length is 15 residues. The chain uses TRBV7-7 and TRBJ2-1; D remains ambiguous. The source of this sequence is a man between 18 and 35 years old in good health. Some clones in this sample may be carry-over from other donors' samples. Sequenced sample: naive CD4+ T cells from PBMCs. Subset specified: CD45RA+ positively selected. In DNA, the CDR3 is TGTGCCAGCAGCTTAGGGCCTCCCACCTACAATGAGCAGTTCTTC. As protein: CASSLGPPTYNEQFF.